This TCR beta chain was found in a study of blood T cell repertoires in COVID-19. Under the authors' procedure: Reference gene primer amplification in the assay estimated nucleated cell counts. TCRdb's table, derived via immunoSEQ multiplex PCR, lists solely in-frame clones and lacks some. Clone size and V and J calls were adopted from that table, with D and trimming inferred from the DNA. The table records around 64,000 clones, 86% of them present only once. The germline V gene encodes CDR1 SGDLS and CDR2 YYNGEE. Germline trimming cut 0 bases from V and 2 bases from J; bases unmatched to any gene: 7. The CDR3 is 18 residues long.

The sequence was collected from a man aged 50-60 years with active COVID-19. Sequencing was performed on peripheral blood. The genes are TRBV9 and TRBJ2-6; 8 bases map to TRBD2. CDR3 bases: TGTGCCAGCAGCGTAGTAGGGCGGGGGGATACTGGGGCCAACGTCCTGACTTTC. It codes for CASSVVGRGDTGANVLTF.